This T cell receptor (beta chain) was observed in a study of shared clonotypes between healthy human individuals (dated by TCRdb to between 2020 and 2021). The study in broad terms: The cohort included three men and a couple of women between 18 and 49 years of age. To increase sequencing depth and limit assay-specific biases, TCR repertoire library preparation and sequencing were carried out by different laboratories using diverse techniques. Per donor, three plates each were used for CD4 naive and CD4 memory, two for CD8 naive, and one for CD8 memory. Blood TCR repertoires of several healthy adults were deeply sequenced to estimate repertoire size and the extent of clonotype sharing between individuals. Each donor's leukapheresis produced roughly between about 0.9 and 9.5 billion PBMCs.

The donors were healthy, HIV-negative adults with no recently reported acute infections or vaccinations. Only Caucasian adults living in Nashville, Tennessee, USA were represented among the donors. CD4+ T cells were enriched through magnetic negative selection, after which naive cells were positively selected on CD45RA and the remaining negative fraction served as the memory subset. Blood was obtained by leukapheresis, after which PBMCs were separated by Ficoll-Histopaque density gradient centrifugation and cryopreserved in liquid nitrogen vapor phase. Analytical flow cytometry was used to check the purity and quantity of every magnetically sorted T cell population. From each sorted fraction, genomic DNA was isolated and quantified by UV absorbance on a Nanodrop 2000c. The paper as a whole reports these results and caveats: Incomplete sequencing was indicated by rarefaction of sorted-subset datasets, despite the large sequencing depth. The genetic and exposure-history diversity represented was limited by the small number of donors. Naive subsets generally had larger estimated clonotype richness than memory subsets did. Sharing across a handful of donors was observed for approximately 5% of naive CD4, over 3% of naive CD8, roughly 2.3% of memory CD4, and 0.4% of memory CD8 clonotypes. Compared with non-shared clonotypes, clonotypes shared by all four sorted-subset donors had higher generation probabilities. Sampling was restricted to blood, and TCR repertoires in tissue are likely to differ from TCR repertoires in blood. Based on pairwise subsampling, the degree of clonotype sharing among donors was expected to be affected by sequencing depth.

Using the deep immunoSEQ assay, multiplex PCR amplified TCR CDR3 regions from genomic DNA. Extracted genomic DNA from each cell subset was spread evenly across all wells of several immunoSEQ 96-well plates, with each plate serving as a replicate. For sorted subsets, roughly 200 ng of genomic DNA, equivalent to 30,000 or so T cell genomes, went into each replicate PCR. Purified libraries were measured with a Qubit 3.0 fluorometer, size-checked on a Bioanalyzer 2100, and measured again with the KAPA Library Quantification kit. A separate single-read 150-cycle Illumina NextSeq 550 flow cell was used to sequence each immunoSEQ 96-well plate. Per the authors' processing: Because the immunoSEQ output included only junctional sequences and no quality scores, the filtering could not be the same as the filtering used for full-length reads. Sequences were annotated with PyIR, a Python wrapper for IgBLAST v1.9, and V/J genes and CDR3 were assigned using IMGT germline references. Reads were removed for weak V/J assignments (E-value above 1e-6), missing CDR3, stop codons, out-of-frame junctions, or ambiguous translated residues. V3J clonotypes were defined as sequences sharing the same inferred V gene, J gene, and CDR3 amino acid sequence. Percentage overlap between repertoires was computed as shared unique clonotypes divided by the size of the smaller repertoire. Three approaches were used to assess repertoire richness: RTK rarefaction, the Chao1 estimator, and Recon v2.1 estimates of unobserved clonotypes. OLGA was used to compute generation probabilities for all TCRbeta clonotypes that the gDNA method yielded from a few donors. This immuneACCESS table, as held by TCRdb, lists in-frame sequences with V and J called but not all clones. Of the missing ones, under half trace to an unresolved V gene in checked studies; the others have no known cause. V and J calls and clone size are those listed in that table; D and trimming were worked out from the DNA. This sample has around 2.3 million clones in its table, and approximately 96% of those were observed once. Approximately 0.13% of the sample is in the top ten clones.

On this clone: What this receptor recognizes is not known. Within one base of it there is no much larger clone, and no base qualities were kept.

The CDR3 numbers 19 residues from cysteine through phenylalanine. The sequence is cut down to CDR3 DNA, 57 bases in frame from base 1. Germline trimming amounts to 5 bases on V and 0 bases on J, with 14 as the count of junction bases outside the gene matches. The germline V gene sets CDR1 to KGHSH and CDR2 to LQKENI. The clonotype originates from a man between 18 and 29 years old in good health. The receptor chain draws on TRBV18 and TRBJ2-2; TRBD1 fits 8 bases in the junction. The sample was naive CD4+ T cells sorted from blood. Sample cell subset or site, as interpreted from the label and publication: CD45RA+ positively selected. The CDR3 loop reads CASSSTAGQGPPNTGELFF. The nucleotide sequence reads TGTGCCAGCTCATCTACAGCCGGACAGGGCCCACCGAACACCGGGGAGCTGTTTTTT.